One sample yielded the 21 T cell receptor beta chains listed below, sequenced in a study of blood T cell repertoires in COVID-19. Only in-frame clones appear in the TCRdb table, and some are missing; sequencing was by immunoSEQ multiplex PCR. Of under 200,000 clones listed, 86% are singletons. Sequencing was carried out using peripheral blood. The receptors were sampled from a man younger than 35 with acute or convalescent COVID-19.

V gene TRBV19 combines with J gene TRBJ2-1; 7 bases are a match to TRBD1. The CDR3 length is 14 residues. Germline V gives CDR1 LNHDA, CDR2 SQIVND (reference sequence). Losses at the gene ends were 6 bases for V and 1 base for J; bases not matched to a gene: 3. CDR3 DNA sequence: TGTGCCAGTAGGGAACAGGGGTCCTACAATGAGCAGTTCTTC. This gives the protein CASREQGSYNEQFF.

This chain uses TRBV6-5 with TRBJ2-2, with TRBD2 matching over 10 bases. Losses at the gene ends were 10 bases for V and 4 bases for J; bases not matched to a gene: 6. CDR3 length: 14 amino acids. CDR1 MNHEY and CDR2 SVGAGI come from the germline V gene. CDR3 sequence: CATAGLAITGELFF. The DNA of the CDR3 is TGTGCCACCGCGGGACTAGCGATCACCGGGGAGCTGTTTTTT.

The CDR3 reads CAWSSGQGADQPQHF. In DNA, the CDR3 is TGTGCCTGGAGTAGCGGACAGGGGGCTGATCAGCCCCAGCATTTT. This rearrangement joins TRBV30 to TRBJ1-5, with TRBD1 matching 11 bases. Germline V gives CDR1 GTSNPN, CDR2 SVGIG (reference sequence). The CDR3 extends over 15 amino acids. Trimming removed 2 bases from V and 5 bases from J; junction bases left unmatched: 5.

The chain recombines TRBV6-5 with TRBJ1-4; 8 positions match TRBD1. Germline-derived CDR1 and CDR2 are MNHEY and SVGAGI. This CDR3 region has 15 residues. The V and J ends lost 7 bases and 6 bases, in that order; junction bases with no gene match: 10. The CDR3 sequence is CASIKGQVGDEKLFF. The CDR3 DNA sequence: TGTGCCAGCATTAAGGGACAGGTTGGGGATGAAAAACTGTTTTTT.

This clone was observed a few times. CDR3 bases: TGTGCCAGCAGCTTATCAGGGCTTATGAACACTGAAGCTTTCTTT. This gives the protein CASSLSGLMNTEAFF. The chain uses TRBV11-2 and TRBJ1-1, with D maybe TRBD1 (5 bases). There are 15 residues in the CDR3. CDR1 SGHAT and CDR2 FQNNGV come from the germline V gene. The V end was cut by 2 bases, the J end by 0 bases, with 10 bases between.

The chain carries TRBV7-6 and TRBJ1-2; D perhaps matches TRBD1 (6 bases). This CDR3 is built from 16 residues. Germline V CDR1 and CDR2: SGHVS, FNYEAQ. Trimming left V 1 base short and J 4 bases short, with 16 bases between. The CDR3 sequence: CASSLGSRGRGYGYTF. CDR3 nucleotides: TGTGCCAGCAGCTTAGGAAGCAGGGGTAGGGGCTATGGCTACACCTTC.

CDR3 sequence (DNA): TGTGCCAGCAGCCAAGATACAGGGAGTGTGCAGCCCCAGCATTTT. Protein product: CASSQDTGSVQPQHF. The gene calls are TRBV3-1 (or the pseudogene TRBV3-2) and TRBJ1-5, with a weak D call TRBD1 (6 bases). This CDR3 contains 15 residues. CDR1 and CDR2 from the germline V gene are LGHDT and YNNKEL (reference sequence). V lost 0 bases and J 7 bases, leaving 13 bases between the germline ends.

The chain employs TRBV7-4 and TRBJ1-4, with D hard to call. Trimming left V 1 base short and J 3 bases short, with 6 bases between. The CDR3 covers 14 residues. Per the germline V gene, CDR1 is SGHVT and CDR2 is SQSDAQ. As DNA, the CDR3 is TGTGCCAGCAGCTTAGGCGCCTCTAATGAAAAACTGTTTTTT. Translation: CASSLGASNEKLFF. The whole variable domain, filled in from reference TRBV7-4 and TRBJ1-4, reads GAGVSQSPRYKVAKRGRDVALRCDSISGHVTLYWYRQTLGQGSEVLTYSQSDAQRDKSGRPSGRFSAERPERSVSTLKIQRTEQGDSAVYLCASSLGASNEKLFFGSGTQLSVL.

CDR3: CASSLGQGYSYEQYF. Here the CDR3 DNA reads TGCGCCAGCAGCTTGGGGCAGGGGTACTCCTACGAGCAGTACTTC. V and J are TRBV5-1 and TRBJ2-7; D perhaps matches TRBD1 (6 bases). V was shortened by 0 bases and J by 0 bases, with 10 bases between the two germline ends. Germline V gene data show CDR1 as SGHRS and CDR2 as YFSETQ. The CDR3 is 15 residues long.

This chain links TRBV12-3 or TRBV12-4 with TRBJ2-7; 7 nucleotides agree with TRBD2. V was pared by 6 bases and J by 7 bases, with 6 bases of the junction left unmatched. The CDR3 contains 12 residues. The CDR3 loop reads CASSQPGGEQYF. The DNA of the CDR3 is TGTGCCAGCAGCCAGCCGGGGGGAGAGCAGTACTTC.

This clone was detected only once. The V gene is TRBV18, the J gene TRBJ1-2; D is uncertain. The germline V gene encodes CDR1 KGHSH and CDR2 LQKENI. The CDR3 is 13 amino acids. The V end was cut by 6 bases, the J end by 7 bases, with 15 bases between. The CDR3 is CASSQQREAGYTF. The CDR3 DNA is TGTGCCAGCTCGCAGCAGCGGGAGGCTGGCTACACCTTC.

The gene calls are TRBV19 and TRBJ2-1; TRBD2 aligns across 7 bases. There are 14 residues in the CDR3. CDR1 is LNHDA and CDR2 is SQIVND in the germline V gene (reference sequence). Germline trimming cut 7 bases from V and 2 bases from J; bases unmatched to any gene: 5. The CDR3 DNA reads TGTGCCAGTACGGGGGGAGGGACCTACAATGAGCAGTTCTTC. Encoded protein: CASTGGGTYNEQFF.

The chain carries TRBV6-6 and TRBJ2-2; D is unclear. Trimming stripped 1 base from V and 1 base from J, with 4 bases between. The CDR3 length is 14 residues. From germline, CDR1 is MNHNY and CDR2 SVGAGI (reference sequence). DNA of the CDR3: TGTGCCAGCAGTTACTATATGAACACCGGGGAGCTGTTTTTT. Protein product: CASSYYMNTGELFF.

A single count supports this clone. The junction departs from the called germline gene at one end, perhaps through a read error. Other DNA variants within this sample encode the same CDR3. V is TRBV11-2 and J is TRBJ1-4; D not resolved. CDR1 is SGHAT and CDR2 is FQNNGV in the germline V gene. The CDR3 loop spans 16 amino acids. In DNA form, the CDR3 reads TGCGCCAGCAGTTCAGGCTTTGCAGGCACCTATGAAAAACTGTTTTTT. It yields the protein CASSSGFAGTYEKLFF.

The rearrangement uses TRBV7-9 and TRBJ1-2; 8 bases are a match to TRBD1. Germline assignment: CDR1 SEHNR and CDR2 FQNEAQ (reference sequence). J was trimmed by 4 bases and V by 5 bases; bases with no gene match: 6. The CDR3 has 14 amino acids. The CDR3 sequence: CASSQGQAIYGYTF. The CDR3 nucleotides are TGTGCCAGCAGCCAGGGACAGGCGATCTATGGCTACACCTTC.

This sequence joins TRBV7-8 and TRBJ2-2, with a weak D call TRBD1 (6 bases). This CDR3 has 14 amino acids. V lost 3 bases, J lost 4 bases, and 9 bases lay in between. Germline CDR1 and CDR2: SGHVS and FQNEAQ. DNA of the CDR3: TGTGCCAGCAGCTTCCAGGGGTCCACCGGGGAGCTGTTTTTT. It yields the protein CASSFQGSTGELFF.

This chain uses TRBV6-5 with TRBJ1-1; 10 bases agree with TRBD1. Losses at the gene ends were 3 bases for V and 2 bases for J; bases not matched to a gene: 3. The CDR3 consists of 15 residues. Germline V lookup: CDR1 MNHEY, CDR2 SVGAGI. CDR3 in DNA: TGTGCCAGCAGTTATGACAGGGGGCAAAACACTGAAGCTTTCTTT. Amino acid sequence: CASSYDRGQNTEAFF.

CDR3 region: CASSADTYIFYNEQFF. CDR3 bases: TGTGCCAGCAGCGCAGACACTTACATTTTCTACAATGAGCAGTTCTTC. This sequence joins TRBV7-8 and TRBJ2-1, with no clear D. The CDR3 consists of 16 residues. Germline CDR1 is SGHVS and CDR2 is FQNEAQ. The V end lost 5 bases, the J end lost 3 bases, and 17 bases lay between the germline ends.

This clone was counted once. The chain combines TRBV12-3 or TRBV12-4 with TRBJ2-7; D not certain. The CDR3 has 10 residues. Trimming took off 6 bases at V and 7 bases at J, with 7 bases between the two ends. For the CDR3, the DNA is TGTGCCAGCAGAACGAGGGAGCAGTACGTC. Amino acids: CASRTREQYV.

The genes are TRBV7-6 and TRBJ1-2; 7 bases agree with TRBD1. There are 15 residues in the CDR3. Germline V gene data show CDR1 as SGHVS and CDR2 as FNYEAQ. V lost 5 bases and J lost 6; bases outside the gene matches: 12. The CDR3 DNA reads TGTGCCAGCAGCCCACGACAGGGCCCAGGGGATGGCTACACCTTC. Its translation: CASSPRQGPGDGYTF.

The V gene is TRBV5-6, the J gene TRBJ1-1; D not resolved. Germline V CDR1 and CDR2: SGHDT, YYEEEE. CDR3 size: 15 residues. Trimming cost V 1 base and J 5 bases, with 15 bases left between them. The CDR3, as DNA: TGTGCCAGCAGCTTGACGGGAATCCGGCTTACTGAAGCTTTCTTT. Protein: CASSLTGIRLTEAFF. Full variable domain (missing parts from reference TRBV5-6 and TRBJ1-1): DAGVTQSPTHLIKTRGQQVTLRCSPKSGHDTVSWYQQALGQGPQFIFQYYEEEERQRGNFPDRFSGHQFPNYSSELNVNALLLGDSALYLCASSLTGIRLTEAFFGQGTRLTVV.